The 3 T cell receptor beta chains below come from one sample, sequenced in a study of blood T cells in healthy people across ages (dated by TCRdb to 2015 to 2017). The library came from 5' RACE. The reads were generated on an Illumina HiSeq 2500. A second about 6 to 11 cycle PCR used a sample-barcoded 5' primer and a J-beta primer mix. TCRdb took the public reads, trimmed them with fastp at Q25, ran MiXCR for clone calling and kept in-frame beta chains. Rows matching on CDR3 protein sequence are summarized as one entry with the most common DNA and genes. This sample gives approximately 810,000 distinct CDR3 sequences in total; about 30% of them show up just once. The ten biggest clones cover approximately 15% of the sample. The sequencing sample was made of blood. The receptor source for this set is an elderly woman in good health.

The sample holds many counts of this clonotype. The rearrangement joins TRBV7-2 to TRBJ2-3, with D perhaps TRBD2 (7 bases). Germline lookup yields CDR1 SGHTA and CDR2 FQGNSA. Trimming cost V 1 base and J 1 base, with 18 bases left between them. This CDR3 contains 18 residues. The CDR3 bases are TGTGCCAGCAGCTTAGTCCCACTAAGAGGGGGGGGCACAGATACGCAGTATTTT. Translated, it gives CASSLVPLRGGGTDTQYF. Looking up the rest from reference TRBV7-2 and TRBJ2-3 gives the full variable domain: GAGVSQSPSNKVTEKGKDVELRCDPISGHTALYWYRQSLGQGLEFLIYFQGNSAPDKSGLPSDRFSAERTGGSVSTLTIQRTQQEDSAVYLCASSLVPLRGGGTDTQYFGPGTRLTVL.

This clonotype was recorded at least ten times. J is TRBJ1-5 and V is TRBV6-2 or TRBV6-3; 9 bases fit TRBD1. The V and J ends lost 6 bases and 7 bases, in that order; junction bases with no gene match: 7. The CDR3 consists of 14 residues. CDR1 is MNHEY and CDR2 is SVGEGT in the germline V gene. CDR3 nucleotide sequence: TGTGCCAGCAGCCCGAACAGGGGGCGGCAGCCCCAGCATTTT. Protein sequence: CASSPNRGRQPQHF.

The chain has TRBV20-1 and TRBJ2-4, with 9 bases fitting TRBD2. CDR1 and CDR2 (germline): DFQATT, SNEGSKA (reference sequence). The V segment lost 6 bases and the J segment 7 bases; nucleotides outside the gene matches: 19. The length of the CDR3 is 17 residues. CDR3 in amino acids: CSAAGTSRKPPGNIQYF. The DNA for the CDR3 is TGCAGTGCCGCGGGGACTAGCAGAAAACCGCCCGGGAACATTCAGTACTTC.